This TCR beta chain was obtained from a study of blood T cell repertoires in COVID-19. At the level of the study: COVID-19 samples from acute and convalescent phases originated in the United States, Italy and Spain. Nucleic acid was either cDNA or gDNA, and it came from T cells, B-cell-depleted T cells, or PBMCs.

Per the original methods: From reference gene primer amplification, estimates of nucleated cell counts were derived. TCRdb's copy holds only in-frame clones and misses some; the assay was immunoSEQ multiplex PCR. For V, J and clone size, that table is used; D and trimming come from the DNA. The sample includes about 280,000 clones, around four fifths of them seen just once. V lost 0 bases and J lost 8, with 16 bases in between. The CDR3 spans 15 residues. From germline, CDR1 is SGDLS and CDR2 YYNGEE. This chain connects TRBV9 to TRBJ2-3; possibly TRBD2 for D (6 bases). Sequencing was performed on peripheral blood. The TCR comes from a woman aged 45-59 years who had recovered from COVID-19. The CDR3 region is CASSVASDPPATQYF. The CDR3 DNA is TGTGCCAGCAGCGTAGCTAGCGACCCTCCCGCTACGCAGTATTTT.